These 16 T cell receptor beta chains were all obtained from the same sample, sequenced in a study of T cell responses to AZD1222 COVID-19 vaccine. Sequencing was performed with immunoSEQ multiplex PCR; in TCRdb, only in-frame clones are kept and a portion is missing. Of under 150,000 clones detected, more than 90% appear once; the ten largest clones hold 1.6%. The sequences come from peripheral blood, collected on day 0 of AZD1222 vaccination. The receptors were gathered from an adult in good health.

The rearrangement joins TRBV3-1 (or the pseudogene TRBV3-2) to TRBJ2-3, with 13 positions matching TRBD2. V shed 2 bases, J shed 5 bases, and the junction held 4 bases outside the gene matches. Per the germline V gene, CDR1 is LGHDT and CDR2 is YNNKEL (reference sequence). This CDR3 region has 16 residues. The CDR3, as DNA: TGTGCCAGCAGCCAAACTAGCGGGAGGGCCGTAGATACGCAGTATTTT. This sequence encodes CASSQTSGRAVDTQYF.

The chain joins TRBV15 to TRBJ2-1; 11 bases align to TRBD2. Per germline, CDR1 LNHNV and CDR2 YYDKDF (reference sequence). The V and J ends lost 5 bases and 5 bases, in that order; junction bases with no gene match: 11. The CDR3 covers 17 residues. CDR3 sequence: CATSGGLAGGYHNEQFF. DNA of the CDR3: TGTGCCACCAGCGGGGGGTTAGCGGGAGGGTACCACAATGAGCAGTTCTTC. The full variable domain, in which reference TRBV15 and TRBJ2-1 provide the parts outside the CDR3, is DAMVIQNPRYQVTQFGKPVTLSCSQTLNHNVMYWYQQKSSQAPKLLFHYYDKDFNNEADTPDNFQSRRPNTSFCFLDIRSPGLGDTAMYLCATSGGLAGGYHNEQFFGPGTRLTVL.

The chain couples TRBV15 to TRBJ1-6; TRBD1 matches at 7 bases. CDR3 length: 16 residues. V trimming: 2 bases; J trimming: 3 bases; junction bases outside the gene matches: 4. Germline V gene data show CDR1 as LNHNV and CDR2 as YYDKDF (reference sequence). CDR3 sequence (DNA): TGTGCCACCAGCAGACGACAGGGCCGCTATAATTCACCCCTCCACTTT. Its translation: CATSRRQGRYNSPLHF.

This clone was seen a few times. The chain has TRBV7-7 and TRBJ2-1, with TRBD2 matching over 13 bases. The CDR3 has 17 amino acids. Germline V gives CDR1 SSHAT, CDR2 FNYEAQ (reference sequence). J gave up 2 bases and V 5 bases, and 6 bases lay outside the gene matches. The CDR3 DNA sequence: TGTGCCAGCAGCGCCTTACTAGCGGGGGGGCCCTACAATGAGCAGTTCTTC. It yields the protein CASSALLAGGPYNEQFF.

The CDR3 sequence is CASSYVPGPTYNEQFF. The CDR3 DNA is TGTGCCAGCAGTTACGTTCCTGGTCCGACCTACAATGAGCAGTTCTTC. The V gene is TRBV6-5, the J gene TRBJ2-1, with D unresolved. The length of the CDR3 is 16 residues. Germline V lookup: CDR1 MNHEY, CDR2 SVGAGI. With 2 bases removed from V and 2 bases from J, the gap between germline ends came to 13 bases.

The chain couples TRBV6-5 to TRBJ2-6, with unresolved D. The CDR3 spans 15 residues. The V gene lost 3 bases and the J gene lost 2 bases, with 8 bases spanning the gap. Germline-derived CDR1 and CDR2 are MNHEY and SVGAGI. The CDR3 DNA follows: TGTGCCAGCAGTTATCGCTTCACTGGGGCCAACGTCCTGACTTTC. Translation: CASSYRFTGANVLTF.

The V call is TRBV28, the J call TRBJ2-5; 11 bases match TRBD1. The J segment lost 4 bases and the V segment lost 4 bases, leaving 5 bases of the junction unmatched. Germline CDR1 MDHEN, CDR2 SYDVKM. This CDR3 is built from 15 residues. CDR3: CASSSPGTGGETQYF. The CDR3 nucleotides read TGTGCCAGCAGTTCTCCCGGGACAGGGGGAGAGACCCAGTACTTC.

The chain carries TRBV27 and TRBJ2-5; D might be TRBD1 (6 bases). CDR3 size: 15 residues. Trimming stripped 4 bases from V and 1 base from J, with 13 bases between. The germline CDR1 and CDR2 sequences are MNHEY and SMNVEV (reference sequence). The CDR3 coding sequence is TGTGCCAGCAGTTCGCCAGGGGCCAGCCAAGAGACCCAGTACTTC. Residues: CASSSPGASQETQYF.

In this sample, this clone turned up many times. This rearrangement joins TRBV7-2 to TRBJ1-5; D might be TRBD1 (5 bases). The ends were cut back, 1 base at V and 6 bases at J, with 16 bases in the middle. Germline-derived CDR1 and CDR2 are SGHTA and FQGNSA. The CDR3 covers 16 residues. The CDR3: CASSLGTSGGSQPQHF. Written as DNA, the CDR3 is TGTGCCAGCAGCTTAGGTACGTCCGGGGGATCTCAGCCCCAGCATTTT.

The rearrangement links TRBV19 to TRBJ2-4; 11 nucleotides agree with TRBD2. The junction had 12 bases not matched to a gene; V was cut back by 6 bases and J by 11 bases. This CDR3 has 15 amino acids. Looked up from germline, CDR1 is LNHDA and CDR2 is SQIVND (reference sequence). CDR3 nucleotides: TGTGCCAGTAGCCATACCCCCGGGACTAGCGGTTTTCAGTACTTC. Translation: CASSHTPGTSGFQYF.

This chain links TRBV19 with TRBJ2-1; D is ambiguous. The CDR3 loop spans 15 amino acids. The V end was cut by 9 bases, the J end by 1 base, with 16 bases between. Looked up from germline, CDR1 is LNHDA and CDR2 is SQIVND (reference sequence). CDR3 DNA sequence: TGTGCCAGCACACCAAAACGGCAATCCTACAATGAGCAGTTCTTC. It specifies CASTPKRQSYNEQFF.

The chain recombines TRBV5-1 with TRBJ1-1; tentative D call: TRBD1 (6 bases). Germline V gene data show CDR1 as SGHRS and CDR2 as YFSETQ. V was pared by 2 bases and J by 8 bases, with 16 bases between. The CDR3 has 14 residues. In DNA form, the CDR3 reads TGCGCCAGCAGCTTACACAGGGAGAGTTTAGAAGCTTTCTTT. This gives the protein CASSLHRESLEAFF.

J is TRBJ1-6 and V is TRBV27, with 7 bases lining up with TRBD1. This CDR3 is built from 15 residues. Looked up from germline, CDR1 is MNHEY and CDR2 is SMNVEV (reference sequence). The V and J ends lost 5 bases and 7 bases, in that order; junction bases with no gene match: 8. The CDR3 DNA reads as TGTGCCAGCAGTCTAGAAAGGGACAGCAATTCACCCCTCCACTTT. This encodes CASSLERDSNSPLHF.

The genes are TRBV9 and TRBJ1-2; D not certain. This CDR3 has 15 amino acids. V was cut by 0 bases and J by 5 bases, with 14 bases left in between. Germline CDR1 SGDLS, CDR2 YYNGEE. The CDR3, as DNA: TGTGCCAGCAGCGTAGGAGGGCTTTCTCTTTATGGCTACACCTTC. Protein: CASSVGGLSLYGYTF.

The chain combines TRBV5-6 with TRBJ2-1; weak D call: TRBD1 (5 bases). The V gene lost 2 bases and the J gene lost 0 bases, with 15 bases spanning the gap. The germline CDR1 and CDR2 sequences are SGHDT and YYEEEE. The CDR3 contains 17 residues. This chain's CDR3 is CASSLGVGLRSYNEQFF. As DNA, the CDR3 is TGTGCCAGCAGCTTAGGGGTGGGGCTCCGCTCCTACAATGAGCAGTTCTTC.

This sequence joins TRBV6-4 and TRBJ1-2; D not resolved. Trimming removed 2 bases at V and 0 bases at J, with 1 base between. The CDR3 runs 12 residues. Per germline, CDR1 MRHNA and CDR2 SNTAGT. The CDR3 here is CASSDPNYGYTF. CDR3 bases: TGTGCCAGCAGTGACCCTAACTATGGCTACACCTTC.